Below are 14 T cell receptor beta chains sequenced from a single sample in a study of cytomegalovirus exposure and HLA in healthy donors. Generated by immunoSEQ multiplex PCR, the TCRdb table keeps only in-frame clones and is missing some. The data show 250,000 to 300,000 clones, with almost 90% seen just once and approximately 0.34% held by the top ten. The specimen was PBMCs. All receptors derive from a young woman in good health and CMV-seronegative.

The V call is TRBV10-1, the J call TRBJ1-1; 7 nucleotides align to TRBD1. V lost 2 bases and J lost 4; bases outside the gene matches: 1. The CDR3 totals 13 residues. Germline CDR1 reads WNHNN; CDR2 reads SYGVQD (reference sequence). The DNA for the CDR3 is TGCGCCAGCAGTGAGACAGGGGTCACTGAAGCTTTCTTT. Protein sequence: CASSETGVTEAFF.

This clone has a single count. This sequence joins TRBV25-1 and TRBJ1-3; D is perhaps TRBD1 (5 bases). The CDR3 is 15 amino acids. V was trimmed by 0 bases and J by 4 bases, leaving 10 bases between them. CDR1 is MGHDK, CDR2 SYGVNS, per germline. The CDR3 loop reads CASSEYGSGGNTIYF. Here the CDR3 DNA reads TGTGCCAGCAGTGAATATGGATCAGGGGGAAACACCATATATTTT.

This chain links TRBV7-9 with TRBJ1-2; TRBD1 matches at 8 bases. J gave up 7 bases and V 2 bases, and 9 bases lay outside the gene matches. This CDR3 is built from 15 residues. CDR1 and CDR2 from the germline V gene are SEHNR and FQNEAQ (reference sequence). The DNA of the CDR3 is TGTGCCAGCAGCTTAATGGAGACAGGGGTCGGTGGCTACACCTTC. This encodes CASSLMETGVGGYTF.

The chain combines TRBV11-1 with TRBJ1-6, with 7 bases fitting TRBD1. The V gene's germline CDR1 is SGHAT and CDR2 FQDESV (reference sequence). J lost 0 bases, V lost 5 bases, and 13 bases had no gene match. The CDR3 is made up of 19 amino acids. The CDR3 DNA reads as TGTGCCAGCAGCCGCGCACGTGCGACAGGGAGCTCCTATAATTCACCCCTCCACTTT. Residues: CASSRARATGSSYNSPLHF.

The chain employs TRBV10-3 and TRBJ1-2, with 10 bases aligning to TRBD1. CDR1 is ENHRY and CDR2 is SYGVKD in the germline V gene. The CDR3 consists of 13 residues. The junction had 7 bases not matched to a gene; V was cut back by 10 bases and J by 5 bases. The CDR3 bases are TGTGCCACTAAGCCGGGACAGGGGTATGGCTACACCTTC. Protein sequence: CATKPGQGYGYTF.

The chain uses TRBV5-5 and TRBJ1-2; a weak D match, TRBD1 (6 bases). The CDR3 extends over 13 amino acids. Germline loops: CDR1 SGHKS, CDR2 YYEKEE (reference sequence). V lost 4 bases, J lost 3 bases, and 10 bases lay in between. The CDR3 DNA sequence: TGTGCCAGCAGCCCGCCAGGGGACTATGGCTACACCTTC. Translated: CASSPPGDYGYTF.

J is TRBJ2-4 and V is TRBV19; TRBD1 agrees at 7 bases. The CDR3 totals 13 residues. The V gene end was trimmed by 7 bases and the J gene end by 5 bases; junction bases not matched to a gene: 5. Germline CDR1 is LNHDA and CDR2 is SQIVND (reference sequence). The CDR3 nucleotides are TGTGCCAGTACCACCGGGACAGAAAACATTCAGTACTTC. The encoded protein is CASTTGTENIQYF.

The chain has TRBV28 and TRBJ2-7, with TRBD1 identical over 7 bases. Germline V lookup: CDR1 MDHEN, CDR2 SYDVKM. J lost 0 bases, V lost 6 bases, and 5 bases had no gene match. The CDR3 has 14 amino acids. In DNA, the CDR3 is TGTGCCAGCAGCTACGGGACAGCCTCCTACGAGCAGTACGTC. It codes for CASSYGTASYEQYV.

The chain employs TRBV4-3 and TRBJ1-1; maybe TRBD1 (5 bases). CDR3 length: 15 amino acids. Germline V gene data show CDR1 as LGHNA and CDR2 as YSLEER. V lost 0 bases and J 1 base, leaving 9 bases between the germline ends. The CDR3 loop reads CASSQDATGNTEAFF. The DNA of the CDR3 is TGCGCCAGCAGCCAAGATGCAACAGGGAACACTGAAGCTTTCTTT.

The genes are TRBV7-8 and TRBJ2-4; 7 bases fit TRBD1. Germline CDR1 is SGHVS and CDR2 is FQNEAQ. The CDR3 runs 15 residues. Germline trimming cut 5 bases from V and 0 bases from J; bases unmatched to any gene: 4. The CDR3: CASSQGQLAKNIQYF. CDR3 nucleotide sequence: TGTGCCAGCAGCCAGGGACAGCTAGCCAAAAACATTCAGTACTTC.

CDR3 bases: TGTGCCATCAAAGGGGGCAGTACTGGCGCCACTGAAGCTTTCTTT. Translation: CAIKGGSTGATEAFF. This chain uses TRBV10-3 with TRBJ1-1; 7 bases match TRBD1. Germline lookup yields CDR1 ENHRY and CDR2 SYGVKD. The CDR3 runs 15 residues. Trimming at V came to 7 bases and at J to 4 bases, leaving 12 bases not matched to a gene.

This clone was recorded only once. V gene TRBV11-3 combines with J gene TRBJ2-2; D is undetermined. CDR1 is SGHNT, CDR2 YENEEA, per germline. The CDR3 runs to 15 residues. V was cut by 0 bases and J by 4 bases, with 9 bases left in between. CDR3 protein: CASSLDAFSTGELFF. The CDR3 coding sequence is TGTGCCAGCAGCTTAGATGCTTTTAGCACCGGGGAGCTGTTTTTT.

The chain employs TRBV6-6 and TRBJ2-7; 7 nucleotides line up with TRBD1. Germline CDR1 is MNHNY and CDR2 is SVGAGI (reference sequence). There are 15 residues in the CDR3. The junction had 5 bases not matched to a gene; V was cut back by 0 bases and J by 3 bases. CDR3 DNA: TGTGCCAGCAGTTACTCTTGGACAGGAGACTACGAGCAGTACTTC. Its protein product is CASSYSWTGDYEQYF.

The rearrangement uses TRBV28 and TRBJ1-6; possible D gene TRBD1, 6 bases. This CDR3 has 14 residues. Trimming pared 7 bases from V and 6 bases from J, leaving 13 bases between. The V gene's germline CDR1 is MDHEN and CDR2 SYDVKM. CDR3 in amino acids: CASTITGFNSPLHF. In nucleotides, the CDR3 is TGTGCCAGCACCATTACAGGGTTTAATTCACCCCTCCACTTT.